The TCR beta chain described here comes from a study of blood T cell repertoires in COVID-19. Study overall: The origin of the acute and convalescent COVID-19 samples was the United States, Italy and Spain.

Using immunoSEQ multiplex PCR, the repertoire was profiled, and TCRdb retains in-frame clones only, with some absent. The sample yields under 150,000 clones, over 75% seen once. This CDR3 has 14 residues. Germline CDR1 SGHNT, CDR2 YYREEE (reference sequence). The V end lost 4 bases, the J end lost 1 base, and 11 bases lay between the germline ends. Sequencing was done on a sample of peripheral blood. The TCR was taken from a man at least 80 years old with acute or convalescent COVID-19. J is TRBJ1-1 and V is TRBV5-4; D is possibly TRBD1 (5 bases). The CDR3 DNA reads TGTGCCAGCAGCCTCGCGGGGGGGAACACTGAAGCTTTCTTT. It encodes CASSLAGGNTEAFF.